This T cell receptor beta chain was documented in a study of Tregs in tolerant kidney transplant recipients. The study, taken as a whole, reports: This study did not directly address biological reproducibility.

The CDR3 length is 17 residues. V was pared by 3 bases and J by 2 bases, with 9 bases of the junction left unmatched. Germline V CDR1 and CDR2: MGHRA, YSYEKL. On this clone: Its antigen is unknown.

Some clones are missing from TCRdb's copy, which holds only in-frame ones; the method was immunoSEQ multiplex PCR. Among tens of thousands of clones listed, under 98% were seen once. V usage is TRBV4-1 and J usage is TRBJ2-3; 9 bases align to TRBD2. This material consisted of CD4+ T cells from blood, taken before the transplant. The source is a human donor who received a combined kidney and bone marrow transplant. The CDR3 DNA reads TGCGCCAGCAGCCAGAAAGCGGGAGGCTTCGACACAGATACGCAGTATTTT. Protein: CASSQKAGGFDTDTQYF.